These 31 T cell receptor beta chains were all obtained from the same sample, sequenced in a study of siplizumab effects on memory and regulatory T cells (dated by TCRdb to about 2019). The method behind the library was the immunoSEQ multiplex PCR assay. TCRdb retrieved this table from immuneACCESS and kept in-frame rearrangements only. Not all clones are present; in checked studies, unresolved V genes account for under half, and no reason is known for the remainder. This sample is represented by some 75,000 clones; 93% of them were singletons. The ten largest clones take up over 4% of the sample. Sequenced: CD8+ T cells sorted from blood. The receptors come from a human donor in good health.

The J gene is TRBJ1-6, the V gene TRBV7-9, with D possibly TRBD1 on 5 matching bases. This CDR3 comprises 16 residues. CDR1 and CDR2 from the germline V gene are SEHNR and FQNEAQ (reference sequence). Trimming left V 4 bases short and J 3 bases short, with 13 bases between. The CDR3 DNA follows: TGTGCCAGCAGCTCTGGGGGTGGAGTCTATAATTCACCCCTCCACTTT. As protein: CASSSGGGVYNSPLHF.

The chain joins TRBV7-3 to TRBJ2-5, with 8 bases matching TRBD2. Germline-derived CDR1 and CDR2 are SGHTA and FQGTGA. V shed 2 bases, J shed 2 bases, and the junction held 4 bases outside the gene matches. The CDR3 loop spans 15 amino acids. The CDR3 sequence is CASSLSGGRQETQYF. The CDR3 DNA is TGTGCCAGCAGCTTATCGGGAGGGAGGCAAGAGACCCAGTACTTC.

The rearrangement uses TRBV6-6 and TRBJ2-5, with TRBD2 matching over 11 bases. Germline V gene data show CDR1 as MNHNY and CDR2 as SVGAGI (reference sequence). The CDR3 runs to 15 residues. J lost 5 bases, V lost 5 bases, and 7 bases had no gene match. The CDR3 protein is CASSLSGGASETQYF. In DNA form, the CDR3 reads TGTGCCAGCAGTCTTAGCGGGGGGGCTAGTGAGACCCAGTACTTC.

CDR3 DNA sequence: TGTGCCAGCAGCGCAGTCGTTCGTACAGGGGGCCGTAACTATGGCTACACCTTC. Residues: CASSAVVRTGGRNYGYTF. J is TRBJ1-2 and V is TRBV7-8; TRBD1 matches at 9 bases. The CDR3 loop spans 18 amino acids. From germline, CDR1 is SGHVS and CDR2 FQNEAQ. V shed 5 bases, J shed 1 base, and the junction held 14 bases outside the gene matches.

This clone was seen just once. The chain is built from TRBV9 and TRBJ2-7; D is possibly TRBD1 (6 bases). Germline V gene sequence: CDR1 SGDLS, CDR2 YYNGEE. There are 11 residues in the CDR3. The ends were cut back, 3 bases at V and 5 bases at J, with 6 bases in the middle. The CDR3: CASSAGDEQYF. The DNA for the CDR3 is TGTGCCAGCAGCGCAGGGGACGAGCAGTACTTC. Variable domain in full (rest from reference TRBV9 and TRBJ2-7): DSGVTQTPKHLITATGQRVTLRCSPRSGDLSVYWYQQSLDQGLQFLIQYYNGEERAKGNILERFSAQQFPDLHSELNLSSLELGDSALYFCASSAGDEQYFGPGTRLTVT.

CDR3 sequence: CSVGLGSSNTEAFF. DNA of the CDR3: TGCAGCGTTGGCCTAGGATCCTCGAACACTGAAGCTTTCTTT. V usage is TRBV29-1 and J usage is TRBJ1-1; D remains ambiguous. Germline V CDR1 and CDR2: SQVTM, ANQGSEA. CDR3 length: 14 amino acids. V was trimmed by 4 bases and J by 1 base, leaving 13 bases between them.

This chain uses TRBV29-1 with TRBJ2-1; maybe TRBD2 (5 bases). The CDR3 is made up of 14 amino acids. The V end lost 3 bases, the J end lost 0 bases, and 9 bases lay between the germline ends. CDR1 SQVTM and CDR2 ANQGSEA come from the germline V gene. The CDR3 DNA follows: TGCAGCGTTGAGGGCGGGCGCTCCTACAATGAGCAGTTCTTC. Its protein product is CSVEGGRSYNEQFF.

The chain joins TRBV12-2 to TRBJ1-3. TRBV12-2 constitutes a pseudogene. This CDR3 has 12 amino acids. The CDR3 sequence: CASRLGDESIYF. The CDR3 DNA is TGTGCAAGTCGCTTAGGAGACGAATCCATATATTTT.

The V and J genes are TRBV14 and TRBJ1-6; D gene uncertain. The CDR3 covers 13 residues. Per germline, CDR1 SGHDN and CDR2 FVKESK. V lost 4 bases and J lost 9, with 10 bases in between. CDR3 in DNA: TGTGCCAGCAGCCCCAGCCTGGGTTCACCCCTCCACTTT. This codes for CASSPSLGSPLHF. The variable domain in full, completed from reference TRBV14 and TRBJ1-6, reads EAGVTQFPSHSVIEKGQTVTLRCDPISGHDNLYWYRRVMGKEIKFLLHFVKESKQDESGMPNNRFLAERTGGTYSTLKVQPAELEDSGVYFCASSPSLGSPLHFGNGTRLTVT.

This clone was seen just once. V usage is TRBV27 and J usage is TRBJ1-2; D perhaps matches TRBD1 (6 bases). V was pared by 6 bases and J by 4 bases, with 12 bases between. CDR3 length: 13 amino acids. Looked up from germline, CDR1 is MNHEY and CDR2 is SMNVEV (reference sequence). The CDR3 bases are TGTGCCAGCAGCCAGTTAGGGGGCTATGGCTACACCTTC. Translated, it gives CASSQLGGYGYTF.

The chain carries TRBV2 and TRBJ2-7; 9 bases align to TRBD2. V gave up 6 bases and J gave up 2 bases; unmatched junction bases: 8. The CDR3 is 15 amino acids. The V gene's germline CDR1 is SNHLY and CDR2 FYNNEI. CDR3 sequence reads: CASRASGVAPYEQYF. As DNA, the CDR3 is TGTGCCAGCAGGGCTAGCGGGGTCGCCCCCTACGAGCAGTACTTC.

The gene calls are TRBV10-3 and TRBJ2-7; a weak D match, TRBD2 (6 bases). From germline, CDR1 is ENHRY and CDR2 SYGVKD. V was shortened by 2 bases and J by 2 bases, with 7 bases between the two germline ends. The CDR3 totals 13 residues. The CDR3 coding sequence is TGTGCCATCAGTGAGGGGGAGGCCTACGAGCAGTACTTC. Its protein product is CAISEGEAYEQYF.

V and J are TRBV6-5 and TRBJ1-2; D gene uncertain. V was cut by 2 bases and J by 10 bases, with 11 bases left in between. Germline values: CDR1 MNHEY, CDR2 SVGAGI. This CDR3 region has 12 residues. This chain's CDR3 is CASSYNGEVYTF. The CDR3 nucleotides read TGTGCCAGCAGTTACAACGGGGAGGTCTACACCTTC.

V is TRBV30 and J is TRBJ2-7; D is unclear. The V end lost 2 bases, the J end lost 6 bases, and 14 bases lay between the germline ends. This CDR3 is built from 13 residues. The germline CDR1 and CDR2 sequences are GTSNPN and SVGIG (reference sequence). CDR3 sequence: CAWSSDRKTEQYF. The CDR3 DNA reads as TGTGCCTGGAGTTCCGACCGGAAGACCGAGCAGTACTTC.

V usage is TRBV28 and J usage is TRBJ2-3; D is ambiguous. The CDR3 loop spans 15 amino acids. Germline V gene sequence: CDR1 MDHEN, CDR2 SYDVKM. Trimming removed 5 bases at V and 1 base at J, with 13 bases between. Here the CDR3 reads CASSGIRQGTDTQYF. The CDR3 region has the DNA TGTGCCAGCAGTGGGATTAGGCAGGGCACAGATACGCAGTATTTT. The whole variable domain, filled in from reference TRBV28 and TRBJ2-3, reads DVKVTQSSRYLVKRTGEKVFLECVQDMDHENMFWYRQDPGLGLRLIYFSYDVKMKEKGDIPEGYSVSREKKERFSLILESASTNQTSMYLCASSGIRQGTDTQYFGPGTRLTVL.

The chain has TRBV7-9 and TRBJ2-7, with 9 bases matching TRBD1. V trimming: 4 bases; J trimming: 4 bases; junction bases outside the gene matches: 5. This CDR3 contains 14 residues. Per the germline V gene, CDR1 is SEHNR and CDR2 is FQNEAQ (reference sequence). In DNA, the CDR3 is TGTGCCAGCAGCTCAGAACAGGGGGCATACGAGCAGTACTTC. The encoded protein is CASSSEQGAYEQYF. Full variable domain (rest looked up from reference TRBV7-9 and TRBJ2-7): DTGVSQNPRHKITKRGQNVTFRCDPISEHNRLYWYRQTLGQGPEFLTYFQNEAQLEKSRLLSDRFSAERPKGSFSTLEIQRTEQGDSAMYLCASSSEQGAYEQYFGPGTRLTVT.

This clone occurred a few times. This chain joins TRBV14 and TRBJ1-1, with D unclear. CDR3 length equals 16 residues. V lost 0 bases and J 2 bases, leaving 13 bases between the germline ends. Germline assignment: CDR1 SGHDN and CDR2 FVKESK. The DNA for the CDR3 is TGTGCCAGCAGCCAAGATCTTCGGGTCGGTAACACTGAAGCTTTCTTT. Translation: CASSQDLRVGNTEAFF.

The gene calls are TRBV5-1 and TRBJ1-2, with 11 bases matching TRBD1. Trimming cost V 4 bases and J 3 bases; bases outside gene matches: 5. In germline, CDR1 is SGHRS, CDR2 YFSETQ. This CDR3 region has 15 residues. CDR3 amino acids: CASSPGTGGHYGYTF. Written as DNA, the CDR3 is TGCGCCAGCAGCCCCGGGACAGGGGGACACTATGGCTACACCTTC.

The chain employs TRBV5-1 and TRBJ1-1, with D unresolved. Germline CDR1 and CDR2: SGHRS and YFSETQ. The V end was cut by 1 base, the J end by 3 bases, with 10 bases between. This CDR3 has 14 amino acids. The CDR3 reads CASSLSSGYTEAFF. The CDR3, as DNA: TGCGCCAGCAGCTTGAGTTCCGGATACACTGAAGCTTTCTTT.

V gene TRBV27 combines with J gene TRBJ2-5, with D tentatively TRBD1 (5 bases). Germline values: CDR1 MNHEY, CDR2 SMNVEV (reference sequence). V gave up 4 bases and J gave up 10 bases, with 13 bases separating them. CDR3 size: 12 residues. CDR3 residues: CASSSGHDIQYF. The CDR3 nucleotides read TGTGCCAGCAGTTCAGGACACGATATCCAGTACTTC.

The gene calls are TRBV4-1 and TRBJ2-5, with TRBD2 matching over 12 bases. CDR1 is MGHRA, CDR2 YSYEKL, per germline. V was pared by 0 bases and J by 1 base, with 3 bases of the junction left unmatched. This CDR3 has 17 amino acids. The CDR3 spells CASSQDGLAGTQETQYF. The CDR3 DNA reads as TGCGCCAGCAGCCAAGACGGACTAGCGGGGACCCAAGAGACCCAGTACTTC.

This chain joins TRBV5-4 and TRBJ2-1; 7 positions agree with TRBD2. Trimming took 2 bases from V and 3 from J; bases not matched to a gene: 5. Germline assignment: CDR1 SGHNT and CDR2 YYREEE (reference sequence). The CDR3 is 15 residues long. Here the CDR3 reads CASSFAPGGYNEQFF. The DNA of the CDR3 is TGTGCCAGCAGCTTCGCCCCGGGGGGCTACAATGAGCAGTTCTTC.

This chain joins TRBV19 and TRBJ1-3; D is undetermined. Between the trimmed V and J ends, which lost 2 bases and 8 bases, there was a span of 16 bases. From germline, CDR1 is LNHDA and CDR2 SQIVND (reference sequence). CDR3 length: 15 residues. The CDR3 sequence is CASSISWGASDTIYF. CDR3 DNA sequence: TGTGCCAGTAGTATATCTTGGGGTGCATCGGACACCATATATTTT.

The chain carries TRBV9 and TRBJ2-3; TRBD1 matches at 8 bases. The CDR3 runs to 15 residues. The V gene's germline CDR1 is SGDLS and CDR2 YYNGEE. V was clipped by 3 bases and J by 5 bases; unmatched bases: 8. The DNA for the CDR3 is TGTGCCAGCAGCGGACCCCGGACAGGGCAAGATACGCAGTATTTT. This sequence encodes CASSGPRTGQDTQYF.

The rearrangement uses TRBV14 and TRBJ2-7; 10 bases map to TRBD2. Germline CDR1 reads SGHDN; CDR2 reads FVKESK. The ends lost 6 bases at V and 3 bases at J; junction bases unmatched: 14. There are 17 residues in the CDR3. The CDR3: CASSPLASGGFDYEQYF. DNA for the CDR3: TGTGCCAGCAGTCCTCTGGCTAGCGGGGGCTTCGACTACGAGCAGTACTTC.

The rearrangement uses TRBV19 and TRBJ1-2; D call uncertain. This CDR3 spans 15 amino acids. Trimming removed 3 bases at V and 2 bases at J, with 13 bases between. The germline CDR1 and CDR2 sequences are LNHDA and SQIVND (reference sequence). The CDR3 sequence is CASSIPGGGNYGYTF. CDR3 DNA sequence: TGTGCCAGTAGTATTCCCGGCGGCGGGAACTATGGCTACACCTTC.

The CDR3 DNA follows: TGTGCCAGCAGTCGAGAGGGCAGCAGCACTGAAGCTTTCTTT. Its protein product is CASSREGSSTEAFF. The V gene is TRBV7-6, the J gene TRBJ1-1; the D is unclear. The germline V gene encodes CDR1 SGHVS and CDR2 FNYEAQ. The ends were cut back, 6 bases at V and 4 bases at J, with 15 bases in the middle. The length of the CDR3 is 14 residues.

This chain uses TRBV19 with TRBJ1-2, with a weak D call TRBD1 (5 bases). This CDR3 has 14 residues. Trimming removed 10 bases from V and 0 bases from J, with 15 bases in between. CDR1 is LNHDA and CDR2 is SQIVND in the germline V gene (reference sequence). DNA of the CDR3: TGTGCCATTCTCGGAGACAGTCCTAACTATGGCTACACCTTC. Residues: CAILGDSPNYGYTF.

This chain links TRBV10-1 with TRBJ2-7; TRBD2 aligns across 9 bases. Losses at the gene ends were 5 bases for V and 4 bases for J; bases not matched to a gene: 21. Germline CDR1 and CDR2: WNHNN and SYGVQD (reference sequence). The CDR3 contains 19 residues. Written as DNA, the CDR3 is TGCGCCAGCAGTAAGGGGTATTTGGTAGCGGGGGACAAAACATACGAGCAGTACTTC. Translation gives CASSKGYLVAGDKTYEQYF.

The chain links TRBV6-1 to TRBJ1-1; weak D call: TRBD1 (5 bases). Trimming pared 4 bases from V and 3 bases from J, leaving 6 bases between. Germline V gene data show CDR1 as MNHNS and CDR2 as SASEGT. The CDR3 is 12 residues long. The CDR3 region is CASSAGYTEAFF. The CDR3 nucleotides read TGTGCCAGCAGTGCAGGGTACACTGAAGCTTTCTTT.

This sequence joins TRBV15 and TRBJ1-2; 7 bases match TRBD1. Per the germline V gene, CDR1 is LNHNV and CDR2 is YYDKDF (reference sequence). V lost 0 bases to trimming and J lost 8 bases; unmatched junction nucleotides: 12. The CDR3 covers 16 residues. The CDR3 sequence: CATSRDRGTEGYGYTF. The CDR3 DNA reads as TGTGCCACCAGCAGAGATCGCGGGACAGAAGGGTACGGCTACACCTTC.